This T cell receptor (beta chain) was found in a study of T-cell reconstitution after alpha-beta-depleted transplantation in children. Unique molecular identifiers were incorporated during preparation of the TCRbeta library. MiXCR was run by TCRdb on the PCR reads, yielding one entry per CDR3 protein. This table has more than 450,000 distinct CDR3 sequences, around 20% appearing once. Only a few counts were recorded for this clonotype. Looked up from germline, CDR1 is MNHNS and CDR2 is SASEGT. There are 14 residues in the CDR3. The V gene end was trimmed by 6 bases and the J gene end by 4 bases; junction bases not matched to a gene: 5.

The clonotype originates from a human donor who donated a stem cell graft to a child with acute lymphoblastic leukemia. Sequencing was performed on PBMCs from the stem cell graft donor, taken from the stem cell graft. J is TRBJ2-3 and V is TRBV6-1, with TRBD1 matching over 9 bases. Written as DNA, the CDR3 is TGTGCCAGCAGAAACAGGGGGCGTGCAGATACGCAGTATTTT. This translates into CASRNRGRADTQYF.